This TCR beta chain is from a study of shared clonotypes between healthy human individuals. Points from the study as a whole: Rarefaction indicated that sorted-subset sequencing remained incomplete although depth was large.

Study processing details: Without quality scores, immunoSEQ junctional reads could not be filtered like full-length reads. The repertoire was sequenced with immunoSEQ multiplex PCR; TCRdb's copy has only in-frame clones and lacks some. The DNA was the basis for D and trimming; V, J and clone size are from that table. The sample yields roughly 1,500,000 clones, 95% to 99% seen once. CDR1 is KGHSH and CDR2 is LQKENI in the germline V gene. V lost 0 bases and J 10 bases, leaving 7 bases between the germline ends. The CDR3 is 12 amino acids. In the case of this clone: Its antigen is still unknown.

The receptor comes from a man aged 25 to 40 in good health. The source material was naive CD4+ T cells sorted from blood. As to subset: CD45RA+ positively selected. This rearrangement joins TRBV18 to TRBJ2-1, with D uncertain. As DNA, the CDR3 is TGTGCCAGCTCACCACCGGAGAGGGAGCAGTTCTTC. Protein product: CASSPPEREQFF.